The 20 T cell receptor beta chains reported below all come from one sample, sequenced in a study of T cells in Graves' hyperthyroidism and ophthalmopathy. Template material for amplifying TCR beta CDR3 regions consisted of RNA transcripts. First-round RT-PCR with HTBI primers amplified the TCR CDR3 region. TCRdb processed the multiplex PCR reads anew with MiXCR; each CDR3 protein has one entry. The profile shows about 300,000 distinct CDR3 sequences, roughly 19% of them singletons. The sequencing input was blood. Receptors were obtained from a man in his forties or fifties with Graves' ophthalmopathy.

This clonotype was recorded at least ten times. The chain has TRBV20-1 and TRBJ1-1, with a tentative D call TRBD1 (6 bases). The V gene lost 3 bases and the J gene lost 5 bases, with 10 bases spanning the gap. Germline V gene sequence: CDR1 DFQATT, CDR2 SNEGSKA (reference sequence). The length of the CDR3 is 12 residues. The DNA for the CDR3 is TGCAGTGCTAGGAGGGGGGTGACTGAAGCTTTCTTT. This gives the protein CSARRGVTEAFF.

This clonotype was recorded at least ten times. The V and J genes are TRBV6-6 and TRBJ2-7, with D perhaps given as TRBD1 or TRBD2 (5 bases each). The CDR3 has 17 residues. Germline CDR1 is MNHNY and CDR2 is SVGAGI (reference sequence). Trimming took 0 bases from V and 4 from J, leaving 19 bases between them. CDR3 sequence: CASSYSRGASGGYEQYF. The CDR3 DNA sequence: TGTGCCAGCAGTTACTCGAGGGGTGCCTCGGGCGGTTACGAGCAGTACTTC.

This clonotype was counted many times. The chain carries TRBV11-2 and TRBJ1-5, with 10 bases that match TRBD1. Germline CDR1 is SGHAT and CDR2 is FQNNGV. V dropped 5 bases and J dropped 6; count of bases not matched to a gene: 7. The CDR3 is 15 amino acids. DNA for the CDR3: TGTGCCAGCAGCCCCGGGACAGGGGTCGGTCAGCCCCAGCATTTT. Translated: CASSPGTGVGQPQHF.

This rearrangement joins TRBV6-6 to TRBJ2-1; 12 nucleotides align to TRBD2. From germline, CDR1 is MNHNY and CDR2 SVGAGI (reference sequence). Trimming took 2 bases from V and 5 from J; bases not matched to a gene: 4. This CDR3 contains 16 residues. The CDR3 sequence is CASSYGLAGGDNEQFF. The CDR3 coding sequence is TGTGCCAGCAGTTACGGTCTAGCGGGAGGGGACAATGAGCAGTTCTTC.

This clonotype has a count of ten or more. This chain joins TRBV2 and TRBJ2-3; D uncertain. V was pared by 2 bases and J by 2 bases, with 11 bases between. Germline CDR1 and CDR2: SNHLY and FYNNEI. CDR3 length: 15 amino acids. CDR3 DNA: TGTGCCAGCAGTGAATTCTCAGCCCACACAGATACGCAGTATTTT. Translated, it gives CASSEFSAHTDTQYF.

V is TRBV7-3 and J is TRBJ2-3; TRBD2 might be the D (5 bases). The CDR3 has 13 residues. Germline values: CDR1 SGHTA, CDR2 FQGTGA. Trimming took 1 base from V and 11 from J, leaving 13 bases between them. In DNA, the CDR3 is TGTGCCAGCAGCTTAAGTTCGACTATTGAGCAGTATTTT. Its protein is CASSLSSTIEQYF.

This clonotype was observed many times. The chain joins TRBV9 to TRBJ1-2; D might be TRBD1 (6 bases). Germline CDR1 is SGDLS and CDR2 is YYNGEE. The CDR3 totals 14 residues. Trimming took off 3 bases at V and 4 bases at J, with 13 bases between the two ends. This CDR3 is CASSGRQAPYGYTF. CDR3 nucleotides: TGTGCCAGCAGCGGACGACAGGCCCCCTATGGCTACACCTTC.

This clonotype was seen a handful of times. In DNA, the CDR3 is TGTGCCTGGACGCGCGGCGGGGCAGATACGCAGTATTTT. This codes for CAWTRGGADTQYF. V usage is TRBV30 and J usage is TRBJ2-3, with D perhaps TRBD2 (6 bases). Germline V gene lookup returns CDR1 GTSNPN and CDR2 SVGIG (reference sequence). The CDR3 runs to 13 residues. V gave up 4 bases and J gave up 4 bases, with 12 bases separating them.

Only one count was recorded for this clonotype. The genes are TRBV19 and TRBJ1-2, with D tentatively TRBD1 (5 bases). This CDR3 has 15 residues. Trimming took 3 bases from V and 4 from J, leaving 15 bases between them. From germline, CDR1 is LNHDA and CDR2 SQIVND (reference sequence). CDR3 region: CASSINRRMGYGYTF. For the CDR3, the DNA is TGTGCCAGTAGTATTAACAGGAGGATGGGCTATGGCTACACCTTC.

The chain has TRBV10-3 and TRBJ2-1; 9 bases map to TRBD2. In germline, CDR1 is ENHRY, CDR2 SYGVKD. The CDR3 spans 16 residues. The trim removed 4 bases at V and 9 bases at J, leaving 13 bases unmatched. The CDR3 bases are TGTGCCATCAGTGCGGGTAGCGGGAGTGTGGTCGCTGAGCAGTTCTTC. Translated, it gives CAISAGSGSVVAEQFF.

This clonotype was observed a few times. The chain combines TRBV29-1 with TRBJ2-6; 7 positions match TRBD1. The trim removed 6 bases at V and 0 bases at J, leaving 8 bases unmatched. From germline, CDR1 is SQVTM and CDR2 ANQGSEA. This CDR3 is built from 16 residues. The CDR3 sequence: CSVLGTVDSGANVLTF. The CDR3, as DNA: TGCAGCGTCCTCGGGACAGTGGACTCTGGGGCCAACGTCCTGACTTTC.

Only one count was recorded for this clonotype. V usage is TRBV28 and J usage is TRBJ2-1; 7 bases match TRBD2. This CDR3 is built from 12 residues. The germline gives CDR1 MDHEN, CDR2 SYDVKM. The trim removed 11 bases at V and 10 bases at J, leaving 11 bases unmatched. CDR3 sequence (DNA): TGTGCCGCCCGAGGCGGGAGAAAGGAGCAGTTCTTC. Translating gives CAARGGRKEQFF.

This clonotype was detected only a few times. This sequence joins TRBV29-1 and TRBJ2-1; D may be TRBD2 (8 bases). Germline CDR1 and CDR2: SQVTM and ANQGSEA. V was trimmed by 4 bases and J by 6 bases, leaving 16 bases between them. This CDR3 contains 14 residues. In nucleotides, the CDR3 is TGCAGCGTTGCAAAGGGGGCGGGGGGCAATGAGCAGTTCTTC. Its translation is CSVAKGAGGNEQFF.

This clonotype was counted many times. This sequence joins TRBV10-3 and TRBJ2-1; TRBD2 aligns across 11 bases. Germline CDR1 is ENHRY and CDR2 is SYGVKD. The V and J ends lost 0 bases and 10 bases, in that order; junction bases with no gene match: 8. This CDR3 spans 16 amino acids. In DNA, the CDR3 is TGTGCCATCAGTGAGTCAATTAGCGGGAGGGCCAACGAGCAGTTCTTC. Its protein is CAISESISGRANEQFF.

This sequence joins TRBV7-2 and TRBJ2-1; D unclear. V lost 5 bases and J 4 bases, leaving 18 bases between the germline ends. Per germline, CDR1 SGHTA and CDR2 FQGNSA. The CDR3 has 16 residues. CDR3 sequence: CASSPRGADGYNEQFF. CDR3 coding DNA: TGTGCCAGCAGCCCCCGAGGTGCGGACGGATACAATGAGCAGTTCTTC. Full variable domain (remainder filled in from reference TRBV7-2 and TRBJ2-1): GAGVSQSPSNKVTEKGKDVELRCDPISGHTALYWYRQSLGQGLEFLIYFQGNSAPDKSGLPSDRFSAERTGGSVSTLTIQRTQQEDSAVYLCASSPRGADGYNEQFFGPGTRLTVL.

The V gene is TRBV19, the J gene TRBJ2-6; maybe TRBD2 (5 bases). The CDR3 is made up of 15 amino acids. Germline V lookup: CDR1 LNHDA, CDR2 SQIVND (reference sequence). The V and J ends lost 6 bases and 0 bases respectively, with 9 bases between them. The chain's CDR3 is CASSRGSSGANVLTF. CDR3 coding DNA: TGTGCCAGTAGCCGAGGGAGCTCTGGGGCCAACGTCCTGACTTTC.

This clonotype was counted at least ten times. The gene calls are TRBV3-1 and TRBJ1-2, with unresolved D. Germline CDR1 LGHDT, CDR2 YNNKEL (reference sequence). Deletions cut 3 bases from V and 4 bases from J, with 6 bases between. This CDR3 spans 12 amino acids. The CDR3 nucleotides read TGTGCCAGCAGCCAGGCTGTCTATGGCTACACCTTC. This encodes CASSQAVYGYTF. The complete variable domain, with remaining parts taken from reference TRBV3-1 and TRBJ1-2, reads DTAVSQTPKYLVTQMGNDKSIKCEQNLGHDTMYWYKQDSKKFLKIMFSYNNKELIINETVPNRFSPKSPDKAHLNLHINSLELGDSAVYFCASSQAVYGYTFGSGTRLTVV.

The chain has TRBV7-3 and TRBJ1-2; maybe TRBD1 (6 bases). This CDR3 spans 15 amino acids. Germline lookup yields CDR1 SGHTA and CDR2 FQGTGA. Trimming shortened V by 4 bases and J by 9 bases, and 21 bases separated the two germline ends. The CDR3 sequence is CASSSNRDRPRRYTF. CDR3 bases: TGTGCCAGCAGCTCCAACAGGGATCGGCCTCGGCGCTACACCTTC.

This clonotype has ten or more counts. The chain recombines TRBV27 with TRBJ2-6; D remains ambiguous. The CDR3 spans 19 residues. Trimming shortened V by 5 bases and J by 2 bases, and 22 bases separated the two germline ends. Per the germline V gene, CDR1 is MNHEY and CDR2 is SMNVEV (reference sequence). CDR3 in DNA: TGTGCCAGCAGTGCCGCGCCCCCCGGCGGTGAAGCTGGGGCCAACGTCCTGACTTTC. Protein sequence: CASSAAPPGGEAGANVLTF.

A note on this clonotype: At one boundary the junction diverges from the germline segment, which might be a read error. The V gene is TRBV14, the J gene TRBJ2-2, with D possibly being TRBD2 (6 bases). This CDR3 has 15 residues. The germline gives CDR1 SGHDN, CDR2 FVKESK. The CDR3 spells CASSLIGGDTGELSF. CDR3 nucleotide sequence: TGTGCCAGCAGCCTAATCGGGGGAGACACCGGGGAGCTGTCTTTT.